These 30 T cell receptor beta chains originate from one sample sequenced in a study of identical twins (TCRdb year 2016). Receptor libraries were prepared by 5' RACE. These reads were obtained on an Illumina HiSeq 2000. TCRdb itself trimmed the public reads at Q25 with fastp, ran MiXCR and retained productive beta chains. Rows with a matching CDR3 protein are joined into one entry that keeps the most common DNA and genes. Recorded for this sample are 640,000 or so distinct CDR3 sequences; around 6% of them occurred a single time. The ten largest clones take up 1.5% to 2% of the sample. The sample taken for sequencing was naive T cells sorted from blood. The label giving this sample's cell subset or site can be read as: cells isolated with a human naive T-cell isolation kit. The source is a man aged 18 to 30 in good health.

The table lists this clonotype with a few counts. This rearrangement joins TRBV4-1 to TRBJ2-3; 7 nucleotides line up with TRBD1. Germline CDR1 and CDR2: MGHRA and YSYEKL. The CDR3 has 15 residues. V lost 3 bases to trimming and J lost 3 bases; unmatched junction nucleotides: 6. In nucleotides, the CDR3 is TGCGCCAGCAGCCAGACAGGGTTAACGACAGATACGCAGTATTTT. This codes for CASSQTGLTTDTQYF.

This clonotype was detected a few times. The V and J genes are TRBV6-5 and TRBJ2-7; D remains ambiguous. From germline, CDR1 is MNHEY and CDR2 SVGAGI. Deletions cut 5 bases from V and 2 bases from J, with 19 bases between. The CDR3 covers 16 residues. The DNA for the CDR3 is TGTGCCAGCAGTCACCGACCAAGGACGCAGACCTACGAGCAGTACTTC. It is translated as CASSHRPRTQTYEQYF.

This clonotype was seen repeatedly, ten times or more. The J gene is TRBJ1-6, the V gene TRBV12-3 or TRBV12-4; D unresolved. The CDR3 length is 13 residues. V shed 0 bases and J shed 10 bases, with 7 bases lying between them. The CDR3 is CASSLAPGSPLHF. The CDR3 DNA reads as TGTGCCAGCAGTTTAGCGCCAGGCTCACCCCTCCACTTT.

This clonotype was recorded a few times. This chain connects TRBV5-1 to TRBJ2-2; D not certain. The length of the CDR3 is 15 residues. V lost 4 bases, J lost 7 bases, and 17 bases lay in between. Germline-derived CDR1 and CDR2 are SGHRS and YFSETQ. The CDR3 spells CASSPTPNGYGELFF. Here the CDR3 DNA reads TGCGCCAGCAGCCCGACCCCTAATGGGTACGGGGAGCTGTTTTTT. The variable domain in full, with the rest retrieved from reference TRBV5-1 and TRBJ2-2, is KAGVTQTPRYLIKTRGQQVTLSCSPISGHRSVSWYQQTPGQGLQFLFEYFSETQRNKGNFPGRFSGRQFSNSRSEMNVSTLELGDSALYLCASSPTPNGYGELFFGEGSRLTVL.

The rearrangement links TRBV7-6 to TRBJ2-7; possibly TRBD1 for D (6 bases). Germline-derived CDR1 and CDR2 are SGHVS and FNYEAQ. The CDR3 runs 15 residues. Trimming removed 4 bases from V and 0 bases from J, with 13 bases in between. The CDR3: CASSSLTGSSYEQYF. The CDR3 DNA reads TGTGCCAGCAGCTCCCTAACAGGGAGCTCCTACGAGCAGTACTTC.

The table lists this clonotype with a few counts. The V and J genes are TRBV24-1 and TRBJ2-7; D is unclear. Trimming pared 3 bases from V and 1 base from J, leaving 6 bases between. Germline CDR1 reads KGHDR; CDR2 reads SFDVKD. This CDR3 contains 13 residues. CDR3 DNA sequence: TGTGCCACCAGTGATCAGATTTCCTACGAGCAGTACTTC. Translated: CATSDQISYEQYF.

In this sample, this clonotype turned up many times. The chain combines TRBV7-3 with TRBJ2-7; 11 bases line up with TRBD2. V shed 0 bases, J shed 4 bases, and the junction held 17 bases outside the gene matches. Looked up from germline, CDR1 is SGHTA and CDR2 is FQGTGA. The CDR3 covers 20 residues. The CDR3 DNA follows: TGTGCCAGCAGCTTAACGACAGGGAAAGCACGGACTAGCGGGTTTTACGAGCAGTACTTC. Its protein is CASSLTTGKARTSGFYEQYF.

This clonotype showed up many times. The V call is TRBV12-3 or TRBV12-4, the J call TRBJ2-6, with 9 positions matching TRBD1. The CDR3 runs 15 residues. V trimming: 6 bases; J trimming: 4 bases; junction bases outside the gene matches: 4. The CDR3 spells CASSRTGVGANVLTF. The CDR3 region has the DNA TGTGCCAGCAGCCGGACAGGGGTCGGGGCCAACGTCCTGACTTTC.

Only a few counts were recorded for this clonotype. The chain is built from TRBV7-2 and TRBJ2-1, with 9 positions matching TRBD2. The germline gives CDR1 SGHTA, CDR2 FQGNSA. The CDR3 has 14 residues. Trimming removed 1 base from V and 15 bases from J; junction bases left unmatched: 10. The CDR3 DNA reads as TGTGCCAGCAGCTTAGGGGGCCTTAGCGGGAGACGGTTCTTC. Translation gives CASSLGGLSGRRFF. The full variable domain, rest sourced from reference TRBV7-2 and TRBJ2-1, is GAGVSQSPSNKVTEKGKDVELRCDPISGHTALYWYRQSLGQGLEFLIYFQGNSAPDKSGLPSDRFSAERTGGSVSTLTIQRTQQEDSAVYLCASSLGGLSGRRFFGPGTRLTVL.

In this sample, this clonotype turned up many times. V usage is TRBV7-2 and J usage is TRBJ2-1; a possible D gene is TRBD1 (5 bases). Trimming cost V 2 bases and J 4 bases, with 15 bases left between them. Germline V gene sequence: CDR1 SGHTA, CDR2 FQGNSA. The CDR3 extends over 16 amino acids. The CDR3: CASSLPTRPGYNEQFF. The DNA for the CDR3 is TGTGCCAGCAGCTTACCAACCCGGCCAGGGTACAATGAGCAGTTCTTC.

This clonotype appeared many times. This chain uses TRBV7-3 with TRBJ2-3; D remains ambiguous. CDR1 and CDR2 (germline): SGHTA, FQGTGA. This CDR3 is built from 14 residues. V was cut by 0 bases and J by 8 bases, with 12 bases left in between. This CDR3 is CASSLTGVDGTQYF. CDR3 DNA sequence: TGTGCCAGCAGCTTAACTGGGGTAGATGGTACGCAGTATTTT.

The chain recombines TRBV19 with TRBJ2-7, with D possibly matching TRBD1 (5 bases). V lost 8 bases and J 10 bases, leaving 15 bases between the germline ends. Germline assignment: CDR1 LNHDA and CDR2 SQIVND (reference sequence). This CDR3 contains 11 residues. The CDR3 spells CASGKPQDQYF. As DNA, the CDR3 is TGTGCCAGTGGAAAACCACAGGACCAGTACTTC.

This CDR3 is CASAFDRLSDEQYF. CDR3 coding DNA: TGTGCTAGTGCCTTTGACAGGTTAAGCGACGAGCAGTACTTC. The chain has TRBV12-5 and TRBJ2-7; the D gene is possibly TRBD1 (6 bases). The CDR3 sequence is 14 residues long. V was shortened by 7 bases and J by 5 bases, with 18 bases between the two germline ends. The germline gives CDR1 LGHNT, CDR2 FRNRAP.

This clonotype was seen ten or more times. V and J are TRBV6-5 and TRBJ2-7; unclear D gene. This CDR3 comprises 13 residues. Trimming shortened V by 0 bases and J by 10 bases, and 13 bases separated the two germline ends. Germline assignment: CDR1 MNHEY and CDR2 SVGAGI. CDR3 region: CASSYSTTGPQYF. In DNA, the CDR3 is TGTGCCAGCAGTTACTCGACCACGGGTCCCCAGTACTTC.

This clonotype has more than one count but fewer than ten. The rearrangement uses TRBV4-3 and TRBJ2-6; D might be TRBD1 (5 bases). The CDR3 length is 18 residues. Germline CDR1 and CDR2: LGHNA and YSLEER. Trimming removed 0 bases at V and 0 bases at J, with 12 bases between. The CDR3 nucleotides are TGCGCCAGCAGCCAAGAGCCCATCAGGGCCTCTGGGGCCAACGTCCTGACTTTC. Its translation is CASSQEPIRASGANVLTF.

The chain joins TRBV7-3 to TRBJ2-7; unclear D gene. The CDR3 spans 15 residues. V was shortened by 5 bases and J by 1 base, with 15 bases between the two germline ends. Germline V CDR1 and CDR2: SGHTA, FQGTGA. As DNA, the CDR3 is TGTGCCAGCAGCCTTGAGCGCATGCTTTCCTACGAGCAGTACTTC. Its protein product is CASSLERMLSYEQYF. Supplemented by reference TRBV7-3 and TRBJ2-7, the full variable domain reads GAGVSQTPSNKVTEKGKYVELRCDPISGHTALYWYRQSLGQGPEFLIYFQGTGAADDSGLPNDRFFAVRPEGSVSTLKIQRTERGDSAVYLCASSLERMLSYEQYFGPGTRLTVT.

This clonotype was picked up many times. The V and J genes are TRBV20-1 and TRBJ2-4, with 10 bases aligning to TRBD2. Per germline, CDR1 DFQATT and CDR2 SNEGSKA (reference sequence). This CDR3 comprises 17 residues. V dropped 3 bases and J dropped 0; count of bases not matched to a gene: 8. The CDR3 bases are TGCAGTGCTAGTTCGGCTAGCGGGAGTTTAGCCAAAAACATTCAGTACTTC. Its translation is CSASSASGSLAKNIQYF.

This clonotype was detected ten times or more. The chain uses TRBV6-5 and TRBJ1-3; perhaps TRBD1 as D (5 bases). V was cut by 0 bases and J by 3 bases, with 6 bases left in between. The germline V gene has CDR1 MNHEY and CDR2 SVGAGI. The CDR3 contains 14 residues. The CDR3 nucleotides read TGTGCCAGCAGTTACTCCCAGGGTGGAAACACCATATATTTT. Translation gives CASSYSQGGNTIYF.

In this sample, this clonotype turned up many times. The chain couples TRBV24-1 to TRBJ2-7; D remains ambiguous. V was cut by 3 bases and J by 3 bases, with 5 bases left in between. This CDR3 is 12 amino acids long. Germline CDR1 KGHDR, CDR2 SFDVKD. The CDR3: CATSDGGYEQYF. In DNA, the CDR3 is TGTGCCACCAGTGATGGCGGCTACGAGCAGTACTTC.

For this clonotype: A read error may be the cause here, since a much bigger clone is one base away. The genes are TRBV15 and TRBJ2-7; D perhaps matches TRBD2 (6 bases). The CDR3 runs 15 residues. Germline CDR1 LNHNV, CDR2 YYDKDF (reference sequence). CDR3 sequence: CAASERREGGDEQYF. The DNA of the CDR3 is TGTGCCGCCAGCGAAAGGAGAGAGGGCGGGGACGAGCAGTACTTC.

This clonotype was counted many times. This rearrangement joins TRBV5-1 to TRBJ2-2, with TRBD2 as a possible D gene (6 bases). Germline CDR1 is SGHRS and CDR2 is YFSETQ. The CDR3 contains 13 residues. The V end lost 4 bases, the J end lost 6 bases, and 10 bases lay between the germline ends. The CDR3 loop reads CASSQGTSGELFF. The CDR3 bases are TGCGCCAGCAGCCAAGGGACTTCCGGGGAGCTGTTTTTT.

Ten or more counts support this clonotype. This rearrangement joins TRBV7-8 to TRBJ2-3; maybe TRBD2 (5 bases). V gave up 4 bases and J gave up 0 bases, with 14 bases separating them. Germline V gives CDR1 SGHVS, CDR2 FQNEAQ. The CDR3 totals 16 residues. For the CDR3, the DNA is TGTGCCAGCAGCTCCCTCCGGGAACTAAGCACAGATACGCAGTATTTT. This codes for CASSSLRELSTDTQYF.

This clonotype turned up a few times. The chain employs TRBV6-4 and TRBJ2-1; either TRBD1 or TRBD2 may supply D (8 bases each). V was shortened by 6 bases and J by 4 bases, with 34 bases between the two germline ends. Germline CDR1 and CDR2: MRHNA and SNTAGT. There are 21 residues in the CDR3. CDR3: CASSDRGQASGSPKAYNEQFF. CDR3 nucleotides: TGTGCCAGCAGCGACAGGGGTCAGGCCAGCGGGAGCCCCAAGGCTTACAATGAGCAGTTCTTC.

This clonotype was observed many times. This chain links TRBV29-1 with TRBJ2-7, with no clear D. Trimming removed 3 bases at V and 9 bases at J, with 12 bases between. This CDR3 has 11 amino acids. Germline V CDR1 and CDR2: SQVTM, ANQGSEA. CDR3: CSVEVQSWQYF. CDR3 DNA: TGCAGCGTTGAGGTACAGTCTTGGCAGTACTTC.

This clonotype was counted many times. The V call is TRBV4-1, the J call TRBJ2-4, with D possibly TRBD1 on 6 matching bases. The germline V gene encodes CDR1 MGHRA and CDR2 YSYEKL. CDR3 length equals 15 residues. DNA for the CDR3: TGCGCATGCAGCCAAGTAGGGGGACAAGGGAACATTCAGTACTTC. Its translation is CACSQVGGQGNIQYF.

The J gene is TRBJ2-3, the V gene TRBV11-1; tentatively, D is TRBD2 (5 bases). The V gene lost 0 bases and the J gene lost 3 bases, with 19 bases spanning the gap. CDR3 size: 18 residues. The germline V gene has CDR1 SGHAT and CDR2 FQDESV (reference sequence). As DNA, the CDR3 is TGTGCCAGCAGCTTAGCGCGGCGAGGGTTGAATGTGACAGATACGCAGTATTTT. This translates into CASSLARRGLNVTDTQYF.

This clonotype was observed a few times. The gene calls are TRBV4-2 and TRBJ2-5; D perhaps matches TRBD1 (6 bases). V lost 1 base, J lost 4 bases, and 16 bases lay in between. The CDR3 sequence is 16 residues long. Germline CDR1 LGHNA, CDR2 YNFKEQ. CDR3 DNA sequence: TGTGCCAGCAGCCAAGGACTTGGGGGCCGGGGAGAGACCCAGTACTTC. Translated: CASSQGLGGRGETQYF.

This clonotype was detected ten times or more. The chain is built from TRBV19 and TRBJ2-1; 14 nucleotides align to TRBD2. Looked up from germline, CDR1 is LNHDA and CDR2 is SQIVND (reference sequence). The V and J ends lost 2 bases and 8 bases, in that order; junction bases with no gene match: 2. The CDR3 sequence is 15 residues long. The CDR3 reads CASSITTSGRDEQFF. The CDR3 DNA is TGTGCCAGTAGTATAACGACTAGCGGGAGGGATGAGCAGTTCTTC.

This clonotype was recorded at least ten times. This chain uses TRBV5-1 with TRBJ2-5; either TRBD1 or TRBD2 may supply D (6 bases each). Looked up from germline, CDR1 is SGHRS and CDR2 is YFSETQ. V dropped 4 bases and J dropped 2 bases, with 15 bases sitting between them. CDR3 length equals 15 residues. The CDR3: CASSRRLGGQETQYF. The CDR3 DNA sequence: TGCGCCAGCAGCCGAAGACTAGGGGGGCAAGAGACCCAGTACTTC.

This clonotype was recorded many times. The chain uses TRBV11-2 and TRBJ2-7, with 8 bases that match TRBD1. Looked up from germline, CDR1 is SGHAT and CDR2 is FQNNGV. The CDR3 extends over 18 amino acids. V lost 1 base to trimming and J lost 0 bases; unmatched junction nucleotides: 11. The CDR3: CASSLVGAGGFDSYEQYF. The DNA of the CDR3 is TGTGCCAGCAGCTTAGTAGGGGCAGGGGGCTTTGACTCCTACGAGCAGTACTTC.